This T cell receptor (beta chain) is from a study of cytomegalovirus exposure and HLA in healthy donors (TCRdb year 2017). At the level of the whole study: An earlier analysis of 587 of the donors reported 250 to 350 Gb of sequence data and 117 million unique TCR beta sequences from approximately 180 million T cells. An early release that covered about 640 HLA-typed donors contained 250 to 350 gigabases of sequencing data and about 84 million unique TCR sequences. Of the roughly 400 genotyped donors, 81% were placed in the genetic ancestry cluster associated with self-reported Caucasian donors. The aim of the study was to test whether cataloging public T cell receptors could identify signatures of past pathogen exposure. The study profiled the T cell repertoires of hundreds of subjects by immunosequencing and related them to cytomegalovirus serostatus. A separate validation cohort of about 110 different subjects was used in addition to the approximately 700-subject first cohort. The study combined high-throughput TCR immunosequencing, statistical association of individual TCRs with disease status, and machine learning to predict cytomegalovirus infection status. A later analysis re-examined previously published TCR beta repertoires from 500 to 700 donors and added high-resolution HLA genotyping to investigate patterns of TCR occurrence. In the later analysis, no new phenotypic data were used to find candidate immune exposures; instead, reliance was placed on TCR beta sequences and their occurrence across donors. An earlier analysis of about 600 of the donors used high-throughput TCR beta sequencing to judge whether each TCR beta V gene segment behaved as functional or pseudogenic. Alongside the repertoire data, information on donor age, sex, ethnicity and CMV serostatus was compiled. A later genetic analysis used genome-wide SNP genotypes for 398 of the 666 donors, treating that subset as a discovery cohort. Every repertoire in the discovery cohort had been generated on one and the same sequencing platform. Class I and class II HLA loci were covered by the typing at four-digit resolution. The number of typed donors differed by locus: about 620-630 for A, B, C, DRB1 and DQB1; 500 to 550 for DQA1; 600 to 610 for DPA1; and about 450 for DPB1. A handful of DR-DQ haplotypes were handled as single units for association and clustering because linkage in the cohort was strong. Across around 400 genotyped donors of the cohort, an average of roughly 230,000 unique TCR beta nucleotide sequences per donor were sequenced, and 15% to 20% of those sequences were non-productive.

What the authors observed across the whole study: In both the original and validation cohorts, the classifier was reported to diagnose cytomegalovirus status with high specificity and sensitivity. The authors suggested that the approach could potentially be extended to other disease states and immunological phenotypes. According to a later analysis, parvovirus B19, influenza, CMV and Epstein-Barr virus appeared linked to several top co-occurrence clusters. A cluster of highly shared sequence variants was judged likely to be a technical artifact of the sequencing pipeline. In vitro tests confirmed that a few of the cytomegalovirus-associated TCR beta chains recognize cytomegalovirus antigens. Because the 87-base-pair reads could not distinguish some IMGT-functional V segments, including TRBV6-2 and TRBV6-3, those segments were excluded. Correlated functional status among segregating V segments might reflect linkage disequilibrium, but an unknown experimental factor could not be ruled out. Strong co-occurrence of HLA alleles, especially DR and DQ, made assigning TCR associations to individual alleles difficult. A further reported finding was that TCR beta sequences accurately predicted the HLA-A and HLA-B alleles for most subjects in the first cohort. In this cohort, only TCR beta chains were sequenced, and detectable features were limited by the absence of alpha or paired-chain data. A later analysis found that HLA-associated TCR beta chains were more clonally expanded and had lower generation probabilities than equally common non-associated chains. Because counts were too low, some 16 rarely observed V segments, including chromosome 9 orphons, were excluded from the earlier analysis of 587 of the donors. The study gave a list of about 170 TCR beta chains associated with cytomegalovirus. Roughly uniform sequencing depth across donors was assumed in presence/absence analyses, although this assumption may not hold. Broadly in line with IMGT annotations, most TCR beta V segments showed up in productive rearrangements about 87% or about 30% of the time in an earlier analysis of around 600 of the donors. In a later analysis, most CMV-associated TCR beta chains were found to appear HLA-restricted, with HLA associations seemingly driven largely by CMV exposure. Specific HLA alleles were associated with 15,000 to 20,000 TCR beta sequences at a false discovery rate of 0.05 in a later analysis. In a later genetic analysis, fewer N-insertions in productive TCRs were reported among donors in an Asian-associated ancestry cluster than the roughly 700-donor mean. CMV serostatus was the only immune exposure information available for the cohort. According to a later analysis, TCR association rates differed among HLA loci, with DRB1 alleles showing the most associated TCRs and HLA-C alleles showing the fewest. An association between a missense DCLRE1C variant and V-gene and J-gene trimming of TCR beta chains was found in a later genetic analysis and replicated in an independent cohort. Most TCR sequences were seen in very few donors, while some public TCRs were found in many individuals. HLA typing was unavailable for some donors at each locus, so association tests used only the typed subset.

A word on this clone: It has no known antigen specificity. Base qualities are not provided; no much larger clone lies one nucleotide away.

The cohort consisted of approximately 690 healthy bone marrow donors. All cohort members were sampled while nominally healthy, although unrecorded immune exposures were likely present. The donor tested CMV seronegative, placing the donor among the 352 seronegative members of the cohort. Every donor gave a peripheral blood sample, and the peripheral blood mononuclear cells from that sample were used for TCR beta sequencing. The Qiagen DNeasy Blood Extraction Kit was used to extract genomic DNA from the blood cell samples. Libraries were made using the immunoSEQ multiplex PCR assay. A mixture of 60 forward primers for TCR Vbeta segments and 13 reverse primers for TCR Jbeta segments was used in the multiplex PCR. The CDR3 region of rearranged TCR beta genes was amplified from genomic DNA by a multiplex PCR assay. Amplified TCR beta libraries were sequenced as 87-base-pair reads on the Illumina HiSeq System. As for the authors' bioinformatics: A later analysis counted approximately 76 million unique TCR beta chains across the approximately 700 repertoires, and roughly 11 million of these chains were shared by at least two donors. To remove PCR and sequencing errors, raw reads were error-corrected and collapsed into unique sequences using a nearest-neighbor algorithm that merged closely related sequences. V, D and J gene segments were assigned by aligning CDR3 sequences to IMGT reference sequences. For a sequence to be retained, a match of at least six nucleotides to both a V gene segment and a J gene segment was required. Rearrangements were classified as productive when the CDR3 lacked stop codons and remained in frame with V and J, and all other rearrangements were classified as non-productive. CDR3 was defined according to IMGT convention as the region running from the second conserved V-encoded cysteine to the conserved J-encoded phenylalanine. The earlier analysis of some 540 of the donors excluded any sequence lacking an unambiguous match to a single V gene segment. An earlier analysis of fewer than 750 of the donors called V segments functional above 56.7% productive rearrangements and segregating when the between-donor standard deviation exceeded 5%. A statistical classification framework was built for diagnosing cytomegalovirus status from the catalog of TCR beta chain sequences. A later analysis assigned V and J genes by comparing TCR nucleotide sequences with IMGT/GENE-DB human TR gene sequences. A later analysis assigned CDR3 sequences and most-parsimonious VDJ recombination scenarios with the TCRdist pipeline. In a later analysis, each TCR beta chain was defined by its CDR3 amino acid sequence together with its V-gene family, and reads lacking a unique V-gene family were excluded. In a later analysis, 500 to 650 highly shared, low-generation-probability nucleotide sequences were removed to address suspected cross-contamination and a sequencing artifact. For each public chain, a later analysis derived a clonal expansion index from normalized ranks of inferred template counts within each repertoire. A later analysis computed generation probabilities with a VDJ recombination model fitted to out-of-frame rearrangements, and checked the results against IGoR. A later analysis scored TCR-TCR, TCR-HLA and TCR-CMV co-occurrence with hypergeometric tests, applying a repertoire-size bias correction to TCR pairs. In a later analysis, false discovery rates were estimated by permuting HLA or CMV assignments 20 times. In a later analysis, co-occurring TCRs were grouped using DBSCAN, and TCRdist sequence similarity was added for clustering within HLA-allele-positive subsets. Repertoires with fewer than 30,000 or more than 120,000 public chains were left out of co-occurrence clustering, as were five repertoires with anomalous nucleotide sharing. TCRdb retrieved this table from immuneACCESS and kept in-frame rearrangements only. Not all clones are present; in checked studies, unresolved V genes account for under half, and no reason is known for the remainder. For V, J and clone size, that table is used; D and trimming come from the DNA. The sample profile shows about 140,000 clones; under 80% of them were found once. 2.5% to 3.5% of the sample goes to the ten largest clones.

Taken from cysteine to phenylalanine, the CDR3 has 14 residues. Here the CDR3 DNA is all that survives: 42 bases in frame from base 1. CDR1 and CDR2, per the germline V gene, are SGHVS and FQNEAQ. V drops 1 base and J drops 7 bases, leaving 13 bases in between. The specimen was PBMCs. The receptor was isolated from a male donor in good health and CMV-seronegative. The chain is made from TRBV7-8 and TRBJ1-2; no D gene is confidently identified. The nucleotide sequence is TGTGCCAGCAGCTTAGACGGAGCCTACCGTGGCTACACCTTC. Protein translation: CASSLDGAYRGYTF.